The 30 T cell receptor beta chains reported below all come from one sample, sequenced in a study of T cell repertoires in cytomegalovirus infection. TCRdb re-derived calls from the reads in MiXCR, one entry per CDR3 protein. Altogether almost 550,000 distinct CDR3 sequences are present, approximately 15% being singletons, with the ten largest covering 20% to 30%. Sequenced sample: CD8+ T cells from PBMCs. The receptors derive from a human donor in good health (CMV status not recorded). Some clones in this sample may be carry-over from other donors' samples.

Many counts were recorded for this clonotype. The chain combines TRBV7-9 with TRBJ1-2; D not resolved. V was pared by 1 base and J by 8 bases, with 14 bases between. CDR1 is SEHNR and CDR2 is FQNEAQ in the germline V gene (reference sequence). The CDR3 is made up of 14 amino acids. CDR3 residues: CASSLGVPKEGYTF. Here the CDR3 DNA reads TGTGCCAGCAGCTTAGGTGTTCCCAAGGAGGGCTACACCTTC.

Ten or more counts support this clonotype. The V gene is TRBV7-9, the J gene TRBJ1-2; 10 bases line up with TRBD1. This CDR3 has 16 amino acids. Per the germline V gene, CDR1 is SEHNR and CDR2 is FQNEAQ (reference sequence). V dropped 6 bases and J dropped 3; count of bases not matched to a gene: 10. Here the CDR3 reads CASSHRDRGVHYGYTF. In DNA form, the CDR3 reads TGTGCCAGCAGTCACCGGGACAGGGGAGTGCACTATGGCTACACCTTC.

This clonotype has only a few counts. The chain joins TRBV29-1 to TRBJ2-7, with a possible D match to TRBD1 (6 bases). Germline assignment: CDR1 SQVTM and CDR2 ANQGSEA. The CDR3 totals 13 residues. V was clipped by 0 bases and J by 3 bases, with 9 bases between them. The CDR3 DNA follows: TGCAGCGTTGAAGATCCACAGGGCTACGAGCAGTACTTC. Translating gives CSVEDPQGYEQYF.

This clonotype has more than one count but fewer than ten. The chain combines TRBV28 with TRBJ1-1; D call uncertain. The V and J ends lost 3 bases and 3 bases respectively, with 8 bases between them. The germline CDR1 and CDR2 sequences are MDHEN and SYDVKM. The CDR3 is made up of 13 amino acids. DNA of the CDR3: TGTGCCAGCAGTTTTGTGGGAGACACTGAAGCTTTCTTT. It codes for CASSFVGDTEAFF.

This clonotype was recorded at least ten times. The chain couples TRBV7-9 to TRBJ2-1, with 7 bases lining up with TRBD2. This CDR3 has 17 amino acids. Germline CDR1 and CDR2: SEHNR and FQNEAQ (reference sequence). Losses at the gene ends were 5 bases for V and 5 bases for J; bases not matched to a gene: 15. CDR3 DNA: TGTGCCAGCAGCCTAGGGTATTTGCCTAGCGGAAACAATGAGCAGTTCTTC. This encodes CASSLGYLPSGNNEQFF. Complete variable domain (other parts from reference TRBV7-9 and TRBJ2-1): DTGVSQNPRHKITKRGQNVTFRCDPISEHNRLYWYRQTLGQGPEFLTYFQNEAQLEKSRLLSDRFSAERPKGSFSTLEIQRTEQGDSAMYLCASSLGYLPSGNNEQFFGPGTRLTVL.

This clonotype was counted a few times. The chain has TRBV19 and TRBJ2-1; 9 bases are shared with TRBD1. The CDR3 runs 15 residues. Per the germline V gene, CDR1 is LNHDA and CDR2 is SQIVND (reference sequence). With 6 bases clipped from V and 10 bases from J, the junction kept 13 bases outside the gene matches. The CDR3 sequence is CASSWRGTGLDEQFF. The DNA for the CDR3 is TGTGCCAGTAGCTGGAGGGGGACAGGGTTGGACGAGCAGTTCTTC.

This clonotype was counted at least ten times. V gene TRBV7-8 combines with J gene TRBJ2-3; the D gene is possibly TRBD2 (6 bases). This CDR3 has 16 residues. Per germline, CDR1 SGHVS and CDR2 FQNEAQ. The V end lost 5 bases, the J end lost 3 bases, and 18 bases lay between the germline ends. CDR3 sequence (DNA): TGTGCCAGCAGCCCGCGACTAGTAGGGCTTACAGATACGCAGTATTTT. This encodes CASSPRLVGLTDTQYF.

This sequence joins TRBV12-5 and TRBJ2-3, with TRBD1 matching 9 bases. The CDR3 sequence is 16 residues long. With V trimmed by 1 base and J by 4 bases, 6 bases remained unmatched. Germline CDR1 and CDR2: LGHNT and FRNRAP. CDR3 nucleotide sequence: TGTGCTAGTGGTTTGGCAACAGGGGGCGCAGCAGATACGCAGTATTTT. It encodes CASGLATGGAADTQYF.

In this sample, this clonotype turned up a few times. In DNA form, the CDR3 reads TGTGCCAGCAGCCGCGGGGGGCCCGAGCAGTTCTTC. It is translated as CASSRGGPEQFF. This chain connects TRBV5-4 to TRBJ2-1, with 8 bases lining up with TRBD2. The trim removed 4 bases at V and 10 bases at J, leaving 4 bases unmatched. Germline V gene sequence: CDR1 SGHNT, CDR2 YYREEE (reference sequence). The length of the CDR3 is 12 residues. The variable domain in full, with the rest retrieved from reference TRBV5-4 and TRBJ2-1, is ETGVTQSPTHLIKTRGQQVTLRCSSQSGHNTVSWYQQALGQGPQFIFQYYREEENGRGNFPPRFSGLQFPNYSSELNVNALELDDSALYLCASSRGGPEQFFGPGTRLTVL.

This clonotype was seen repeatedly, ten times or more. J is TRBJ1-1 and V is TRBV7-8; 10 bases line up with TRBD1. Germline CDR1 reads SGHVS; CDR2 reads FQNEAQ. CDR3 length: 14 amino acids. The ends lost 5 bases at V and 8 bases at J; junction bases unmatched: 8. The DNA for the CDR3 is TGTGCCAGCAGCCCCTTCGACAGGGGGCTAGAAGCTTTCTTT. Translation gives CASSPFDRGLEAFF.

The chain couples TRBV11-2 to TRBJ2-1; D ambiguous. This CDR3 contains 12 residues. Deletions cut 5 bases from V and 6 bases from J, with 8 bases between. Germline V lookup: CDR1 SGHAT, CDR2 FQNNGV. CDR3 sequence: CASSRILNEQFF. The DNA of the CDR3 is TGTGCCAGCAGCCGTATCCTCAATGAGCAGTTCTTC.

This clonotype was counted ten times or more. This chain joins TRBV7-9 and TRBJ2-2; possible D gene TRBD1, 5 bases. V lost 5 bases and J 0 bases, leaving 7 bases between the germline ends. Germline-derived CDR1 and CDR2 are SEHNR and FQNEAQ (reference sequence). The CDR3 spans 14 residues. The CDR3 DNA sequence: TGTGCCAGCAGCCCAGGGACGAACACCGGGGAGCTGTTTTTT. This sequence encodes CASSPGTNTGELFF.

In this sample, this clonotype turned up many times. The rearrangement joins TRBV27 to TRBJ1-6; 9 positions match TRBD1. The ends lost 2 bases at V and 7 bases at J; junction bases unmatched: 3. The germline CDR1 and CDR2 sequences are MNHEY and SMNVEV (reference sequence). This CDR3 is built from 15 residues. The CDR3 region has the DNA TGTGCCAGCAGTTTAGAAGGACAGGGGAATTCACCCCTCCACTTT. It yields the protein CASSLEGQGNSPLHF.

This clonotype was recorded a few times. The genes are TRBV5-1 and TRBJ2-1; 15 bases align to TRBD2. V gave up 4 bases and J gave up 4 bases; unmatched junction bases: 9. CDR1 is SGHRS, CDR2 YFSETQ, per germline. The length of the CDR3 is 18 residues. The CDR3 reads CASSPGLAGGPGYNEQFF. DNA of the CDR3: TGCGCCAGCAGCCCAGGACTAGCGGGGGGGCCGGGTTACAATGAGCAGTTCTTC.

This clonotype was picked up a small number of times. This may stem from a read error, because a much larger clone lies one nucleotide away. This chain connects TRBV12-3 or TRBV12-4 to TRBJ2-6; D perhaps matches TRBD1 (5 bases). The CDR3 is 16 amino acids. Trimming shortened V by 6 bases and J by 0 bases, and 12 bases separated the two germline ends. The CDR3 protein is CASRLQGNSGANVLTF. CDR3 in DNA: TGTGCCAGCAGGTTGCAGGGTAACTCTGGGGCCAACGTCCTGACTTTC.

This clonotype appeared many times. This rearrangement joins TRBV19 to TRBJ2-1; TRBD1 matches at 11 bases. The V and J ends lost 6 bases and 4 bases, in that order; junction bases with no gene match: 2. The CDR3 is made up of 14 amino acids. Germline CDR1 reads LNHDA; CDR2 reads SQIVND (reference sequence). CDR3 nucleotide sequence: TGTGCCAGTAGCCGGGACAGGGGGTACAATGAGCAGTTCTTC. Amino acids: CASSRDRGYNEQFF.

This clonotype was counted ten times or more. The V gene is TRBV29-1, the J gene TRBJ2-7; TRBD2 aligns across 7 bases. CDR3 length: 18 amino acids. CDR1 is SQVTM and CDR2 is ANQGSEA in the germline V gene. V lost 7 bases, J lost 1 base, and 22 bases stayed unmatched. The CDR3 DNA reads TGCAGCGCCGGAATCCCGACTAGCCGACAGTCGAGGTCCTACGAGCAGTACTTC. Translated, it gives CSAGIPTSRQSRSYEQYF.

This clonotype occurred many times. The chain carries TRBV7-3 and TRBJ2-3; 11 bases align to TRBD2. The CDR3 consists of 15 residues. Unmatched junction bases numbered 5, after V lost 4 bases and J lost 5 bases. Germline assignment: CDR1 SGHTA and CDR2 FQGTGA. The CDR3 coding sequence is TGTGCCAGCAGCTCCATAGCGGGGGGGCAAGATACGCAGTATTTT. Translated: CASSSIAGGQDTQYF.

This clonotype was seen only a few times. V and J are TRBV6-1 and TRBJ1-6; TRBD1 matches at 10 bases. Looked up from germline, CDR1 is MNHNS and CDR2 is SASEGT. CDR3 size: 15 residues. Trimming took 4 bases from V and 10 from J; bases not matched to a gene: 7. The DNA for the CDR3 is TGTGCCAGCAGTGTGATGGACAGGGGGGAATCACCCCTCCACTTT. Protein product: CASSVMDRGESPLHF.

V is TRBV19 and J is TRBJ2-1; TRBD2 is a possible D gene (5 bases). The V gene's germline CDR1 is LNHDA and CDR2 SQIVND (reference sequence). The CDR3 covers 14 residues. The germline V and J ends were trimmed by 3 bases and 7 bases, with 13 bases remaining between them. The CDR3: CASSIGRAWNEQFF. The CDR3 nucleotides read TGTGCCAGTAGTATTGGGCGGGCATGGAATGAGCAGTTCTTC.

This clonotype was seen at least ten times. The chain joins TRBV6-6 to TRBJ1-5, with no clear D. The CDR3 loop spans 14 amino acids. Trimming removed 5 bases from V and 2 bases from J, with 10 bases in between. Germline-derived CDR1 and CDR2 are MNHNY and SVGAGI (reference sequence). For the CDR3, the DNA is TGTGCCAGCAGTGATTATGTACGCAATCAGCCCCAGCATTTT. Its translation is CASSDYVRNQPQHF.

The chain employs TRBV20-1 and TRBJ1-1; perhaps TRBD1 as D (5 bases). Trimming stripped 3 bases from V and 2 bases from J, with 19 bases between. The CDR3 totals 16 residues. CDR1 and CDR2 (germline): DFQATT, SNEGSKA (reference sequence). The DNA for the CDR3 is TGCAGTGCTAGGGGGTTCGGGGCCCTCCTCAACACTGAAGCTTTCTTT. Its protein product is CSARGFGALLNTEAFF.

This clonotype was counted a few times. The chain employs TRBV5-5 and TRBJ1-5, with no clear D. Per germline, CDR1 SGHKS and CDR2 YYEKEE (reference sequence). The CDR3 runs to 15 residues. V dropped 2 bases and J dropped 1 base, with 10 bases sitting between them. CDR3 sequence reads: CASSLRGSSNQPQHF. The CDR3 bases are TGTGCCAGCAGCTTACGGGGATCGAGCAATCAGCCCCAGCATTTT.

This clonotype was picked up a small number of times. The chain recombines TRBV15 with TRBJ1-1; a weak D match, TRBD1 (5 bases). With 1 base removed from V and 3 bases from J, the gap between germline ends came to 9 bases. This CDR3 region has 14 residues. The germline CDR1 and CDR2 sequences are LNHNV and YYDKDF (reference sequence). The CDR3 DNA is TGTGCCACCAGCAGAGGAGGGGAGGACACTGAAGCTTTCTTT. Translated, it gives CATSRGGEDTEAFF.

V usage is TRBV27 and J usage is TRBJ1-5; 9 nucleotides align to TRBD1. Germline-derived CDR1 and CDR2 are MNHEY and SMNVEV (reference sequence). This CDR3 is 15 amino acids long. V gave up 5 bases and J gave up 4 bases; unmatched junction bases: 6. CDR3 loop: CASSITGGNNQPQHF. CDR3 nucleotides: TGTGCCAGCAGTATAACAGGGGGCAATAATCAGCCCCAGCATTTT.

This chain uses TRBV10-3 with TRBJ1-6; the match to TRBD1 covers 7 bases. The CDR3 has 15 residues. Germline V gene sequence: CDR1 ENHRY, CDR2 SYGVKD. Trimming cost V 6 bases and J 7 bases; bases outside gene matches: 9. The CDR3 bases are TGTGCCATCAGAGGGGGCTTTTCACCCAATTCACCCCTCCACTTT. It yields the protein CAIRGGFSPNSPLHF.

This clonotype was seen ten or more times. The chain is built from TRBV7-3 and TRBJ2-2, with D tentatively TRBD2 (5 bases). The CDR3 runs to 13 residues. V was pared by 4 bases and J by 4 bases, with 7 bases between. CDR1 and CDR2 (germline): SGHTA, FQGTGA. The CDR3 region has the DNA TGTGCCAGCAGCTACGGACTCACCGGGGAGCTGTTTTTT. This sequence encodes CASSYGLTGELFF.

This clonotype was seen only a few times. The rearrangement uses TRBV7-9 and TRBJ1-1; no firm D call. The ends were cut back, 3 bases at V and 3 bases at J, with 11 bases in the middle. Looked up from germline, CDR1 is SEHNR and CDR2 is FQNEAQ (reference sequence). The CDR3 runs 14 residues. CDR3: CASSFVGADTEAFF. CDR3 nucleotide sequence: TGTGCCAGCAGCTTTGTGGGCGCGGACACTGAAGCTTTCTTT. The full variable domain, in which reference TRBV7-9 and TRBJ1-1 provide the parts outside the CDR3, is DTGVSQNPRHKITKRGQNVTFRCDPISEHNRLYWYRQTLGQGPEFLTYFQNEAQLEKSRLLSDRFSAERPKGSFSTLEIQRTEQGDSAMYLCASSFVGADTEAFFGQGTRLTVV.

The table lists this clonotype with many counts. The V call is TRBV11-2, the J call TRBJ1-6; 9 bases line up with TRBD1. The CDR3 spans 17 residues. CDR1 SGHAT and CDR2 FQNNGV come from the germline V gene. With V trimmed by 0 bases and J by 8 bases, 8 bases remained unmatched. This CDR3 is CASSLEGPGQGHSPLHF. CDR3 DNA sequence: TGTGCCAGCAGCTTAGAAGGACCGGGACAGGGACATTCACCCCTCCACTTT.

This clonotype was recorded many times. The chain links TRBV12-3 or TRBV12-4 to TRBJ1-4; D gene unclear. Trimming removed 2 bases from V and 4 bases from J, with 11 bases in between. CDR3 size: 15 residues. In DNA form, the CDR3 reads TGTGCCAGCAGTTTATCGGCTATTGGTAATGAAAAACTGTTTTTT. Translated: CASSLSAIGNEKLFF.